These 5 T cell receptor beta chains came from one sample sequenced in a study of T cells after yellow fever vaccination. TCRdb processed the 5' RACE reads anew with MiXCR; each CDR3 protein has one entry. The data contain 550,000 or so distinct CDR3 sequences, roughly 19% of them seen just once; the ten biggest clones take up around an eighth. The sequencing used PBMCs, collected 15 days after the yellow fever booster vaccination. The source is a man younger than 45 who received the YFV17D yellow fever vaccine.

This clonotype has a handful of counts. The chain recombines TRBV29-1 with TRBJ1-2; D gene unclear. In germline, CDR1 is SQVTM, CDR2 ANQGSEA. This CDR3 comprises 11 residues. The V and J ends lost 3 bases and 1 base respectively, with 3 bases between them. As DNA, the CDR3 is TGCAGCGTTGACGGTAACTATGGCTACACCTTC. Translation gives CSVDGNYGYTF.

This clonotype was observed a handful of times. The rearrangement links TRBV27 to TRBJ2-7; 8 bases align to TRBD1. This CDR3 is built from 13 residues. Germline V gene sequence: CDR1 MNHEY, CDR2 SMNVEV (reference sequence). V gave up 4 bases and J gave up 6 bases; unmatched junction bases: 5. Here the CDR3 DNA reads TGTGCCAGCAGTTCACAGGGGGGTATCGAGCAGTACTTC. Translating it yields CASSSQGGIEQYF.

This clonotype was picked up a small number of times. V and J are TRBV12-3 or TRBV12-4 and TRBJ2-7; D is unclear. With 3 bases removed from V and 3 bases from J, the gap between germline ends came to 12 bases. The CDR3 sequence is 14 residues long. CDR3 bases: TGTGCCAGCAGTTTTCGAATGATGGACTACGAGCAGTACTTC. Translated, it gives CASSFRMMDYEQYF.

V gene TRBV9 combines with J gene TRBJ2-3, with 12 bases lining up with TRBD2. V was pared by 3 bases and J by 1 base, with 6 bases of the junction left unmatched. This CDR3 is 17 amino acids long. Germline assignment: CDR1 SGDLS and CDR2 YYNGEE. The CDR3 loop is CASSAGTSGWGTDTQYF. In DNA form, the CDR3 reads TGTGCCAGCAGCGCCGGGACTAGCGGGTGGGGCACAGATACGCAGTATTTT.

The V and J genes are TRBV20-1 and TRBJ2-1, with TRBD2 identical over 9 bases. In germline, CDR1 is DFQATT, CDR2 SNEGSKA (reference sequence). This CDR3 is built from 13 residues. Trimming at V came to 4 bases and at J to 5 bases, leaving 3 bases not matched to a gene. For the CDR3, the DNA is TGCAGTGCTACCAGCGGGAGGAACAATGAGCAGTTCTTC. It is translated as CSATSGRNNEQFF.